This TCR beta chain comes out of a study of PD-1 blockade in classical Hodgkin lymphoma. Study at large: Nivolumab dosed at 3 mg/kg went to patients intravenously every 2 weeks.

A remark on this clone: What it binds is unknown.

Notes on the study in general: Exclusion was applied to patients who started nivolumab under 1 year after ASCT.

Each patient experienced a relapse that followed autologous stem cell transplantation, and brentuximab vedotin exposure varied. The protocol was immunoSEQ multiplex PCR, while the TCRdb copy is restricted to in-frame clones and leaves out a portion. The sample yields about 93,000 clones, around 90% seen once. The CDR3 is 11 amino acids. Germline-derived CDR1 and CDR2 are MDHEN and SYDVKM. Trimming left V 3 bases short and J 6 bases short, with 6 bases between. The source of this sequence is a human donor with classical Hodgkin lymphoma. V gene TRBV28 combines with J gene TRBJ2-7; D is uncertain. The input for sequencing was peripheral blood mononuclear cells (PBMCs), taken before the second cycle of nivolumab. The CDR3 DNA sequence: TGTGCCAGCAGTTTCCCAGGCGAGCAGTACTTC. Translating gives CASSFPGEQYF.